This is a list of T cell receptor beta chains from one sample in a study of blood T cell repertoires in COVID-19. The assay was immunoSEQ multiplex PCR, and TCRdb's table has in-frame clones only and misses some. The sample holds about 350,000 clones; 87% are singletons and the top ten take roughly 6.3%. Sequenced sample: peripheral blood. The source of these receptors is a woman in her fifties or sixties with COVID-19, enrolled during active disease. Both conserved end residues are part of each CDR3. Each record gives: D gene, clone size, V gene, J gene, CDR3 protein, CDR3 DNA. A D gene is named only where the DNA matches it firmly. The size of a clone is reported for some rows only, either as once, few or many, or as a class for expanded clones.

>TRBD1|NA|TRBV6-5|TRBJ1-2
CASSSADRAYGYTF
TGTGCCAGCAGTTCCGCGGACAGGGCCTATGGCTACACCTTC
>TRBD1|NA|TRBV7-6|TRBJ1-1
CASSLVPWTGGIVTEAFF
TGTGCCAGCAGCTTAGTTCCCTGGACAGGGGGCATTGTAACTGAAGCTTTCTTT
>TRBD1|once|TRBV12-3/TRBV12-4|TRBJ2-5
CASSSGQPETQYF
TGTGCCAGCAGTTCGGGACAGCCGGAGACCCAGTACTTC
>TRBD2|NA|TRBV7-9|TRBJ2-7
CASSLISGSTGEQYF
TGTGCCAGCAGCTTGATTAGCGGGAGTACCGGCGAGCAGTACTTC
>TRBD1|NA|TRBV7-2|TRBJ2-1
CASRRDRGFVNEQFF
TGTGCCAGCAGGAGGGACAGGGGGTTCGTCAATGAGCAGTTCTTC
>TRBD2|NA|TRBV28|TRBJ2-2
CASSPGGWGGELFF
TGTGCCAGCAGCCCGGGGGGTTGGGGCGGGGAGCTGTTTTTT
>NA|NA|TRBV5-4|TRBJ1-2
CASSLQGIDGYTF
TGTGCCAGCAGCTTACAGGGTATCGATGGCTACACCTTC
>NA|few|TRBV21-1|TRBJ2-7
CASSKRGRNGYEQYF
TGTGCCAGCAGCAAACGAGGGAGGAATGGCTACGAGCAGTACTTC
>NA|NA|TRBV28|TRBJ1-2
CASSFLANYGYTF
TGTGCCAGCAGTTTCCTAGCTAACTATGGCTACACCTTC
>TRBD1|NA|TRBV27|TRBJ2-3
CASRSGQGMITDTQYF
TGTGCCAGCAGATCGGGACAGGGGATGATCACAGATACGCAGTATTTT
>NA|NA|TRBV6-6|TRBJ2-1
CASSSRTDNEQFF
TGTGCCAGCAGTTCCAGGACTGACAATGAGCAGTTCTTC
>TRBD1|NA|TRBV18|TRBJ2-7
CASSPRTGATYEQYF
TGTGCCAGCTCACCCCGGACAGGGGCTACCTACGAGCAGTACTTC
>TRBD1|once|TRBV7-3|TRBJ1-2
CASSRQGAEGYTF
TGTGCCAGCAGCCGACAGGGGGCAGAGGGCTACACCTTC
>NA|NA|TRBV6-5|TRBJ1-5
CASSYSQSNQPQHF
TGTGCCAGCAGTTACTCCCAGTCTAATCAGCCCCAGCATTTT
>TRBD1|NA|TRBV18|TRBJ2-7
CASSPGTGGVSYEQYF
TGTGCCAGCTCACCAGGGACAGGGGGCGTCTCCTACGAGCAGTACTTC
>NA|NA|TRBV2|TRBJ1-1
CASSPHFTTKEAFF
TGTGCCAGCAGTCCTCATTTTACGACAAAGGAAGCTTTCTTT
>NA|NA|TRBV12-5|TRBJ1-5
CASGLGHKGGAFEHF
TGTGCTAGTGGCCTAGGTCACAAAGGGGGGGCATTCGAGCATTTT
>NA|NA|TRBV29-1|TRBJ2-3
CIILGAGSSDTQYF
TGCATCATCCTTGGGGCGGGAAGCTCAGATACGCAGTATTTT
>TRBD2|NA|TRBV10-3|TRBJ2-7
CAIRSGDYPYEQYF
TGTGCCATCAGGTCCGGGGACTACCCCTACGAGCAGTACTTC
>TRBD2|NA|TRBV10-2|TRBJ2-1
CASSDSGLAGPGEQFF
TGCGCCAGCAGTGACAGCGGGCTAGCGGGACCGGGTGAGCAGTTCTTC
>NA|NA|TRBV10-3|TRBJ1-2
CAITPDKFGYTF
TGTGCCATCACCCCTGACAAATTCGGCTACACCTTC
>NA|NA|TRBV3-1/TRBV3-2|TRBJ1-3
CASSQDSSGQRLNTIYF
TGTGCCAGCAGCCAAGATTCATCAGGACAGCGCCTAAACACCATATATTTT